The entry that follows covers one T cell receptor beta chain sequence. The junction departs from germline at one end; a sequencing error may be responsible. The record originates from a study of patients and donors after allogeneic stem cell transplantation. One entry per CDR3 protein, called by TCRdb with MiXCR from the RT-PCR reads. The table lists approximately 170,000 distinct CDR3 sequences, over 25% of them singletons. The CDR3 has 11 amino acids. Germline-derived CDR1 and CDR2 are ENHRY and SYGVKD. The receptor was derived from a human donor who was either an allogeneic HSCT recipient or a stem cell or donor lymphocyte infusion donor (not recorded which). It is not recorded whose cells these are; they may come from a transplant donor. The sample was blood, either unsorted or a sorted T cell fraction (not recorded which). The rearrangement uses TRBV10-3 and TRBJ2-3; D is uncertain. The CDR3 protein is CAISEEVTQYF. In DNA, the CDR3 is TGTGCCATCAGTGAGGAGGTTACGCAGTATTTC.